The clone carrying this T cell receptor beta chain was seen a single time. CDR3 length: 14 residues. Trimming took 6 bases from V and 6 from J, leaving 14 bases between them. The data were taken from a study of T cell repertoires in cytomegalovirus infection. In the study overall: Carrying CMV and the relevant HLA type showed in public TCR beta signatures.

Each CDR3 protein is one row after TCRdb ran MiXCR on the reads. This table has hundreds of thousands of distinct CDR3 sequences, about a sixth appearing once. Sequenced sample: PBMCs. This clonotype originated in a human donor in good health (CMV status not recorded). Some clones in this sample may be carry-over from other donors' samples. The rearrangement links TRBV12-3 or TRBV12-4 to TRBJ2-2; D is perhaps TRBD1 (6 bases). CDR3 DNA sequence: TGTGCCAGCAGGGGGACATACGGAGCCGGGGAGCTGTTTTTT. The encoded protein is CASRGTYGAGELFF.